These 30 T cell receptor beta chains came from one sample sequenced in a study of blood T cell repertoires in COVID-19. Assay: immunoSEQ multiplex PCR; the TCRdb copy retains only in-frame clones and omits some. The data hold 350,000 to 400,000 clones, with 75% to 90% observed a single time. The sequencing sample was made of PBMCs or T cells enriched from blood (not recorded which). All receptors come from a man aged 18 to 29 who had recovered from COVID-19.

The CDR3, as DNA: TGTGCCAGCAGTTTCGGGGGGCACGACTACGAGCAGTACTTC. It translates to CASSFGGHDYEQYF. The V gene is TRBV27, the J gene TRBJ2-7; D might be TRBD2 (7 bases). Germline assignment: CDR1 MNHEY and CDR2 SMNVEV (reference sequence). The CDR3 extends over 14 amino acids. Trimming stripped 3 bases from V and 3 bases from J, with 12 bases between.

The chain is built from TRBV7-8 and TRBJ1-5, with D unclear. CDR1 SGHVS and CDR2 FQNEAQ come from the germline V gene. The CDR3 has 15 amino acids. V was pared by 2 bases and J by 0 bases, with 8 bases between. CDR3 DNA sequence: TGTGCCAGCAGCTTAAACCTAAATAGCAATCAGCCCCAGCATTTT. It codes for CASSLNLNSNQPQHF.

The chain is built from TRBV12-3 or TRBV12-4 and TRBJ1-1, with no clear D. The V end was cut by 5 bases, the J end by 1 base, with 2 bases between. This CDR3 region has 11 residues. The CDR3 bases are TGTGCCAGCAGTCAGAACACTGAAGCTTTCTTT. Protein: CASSQNTEAFF.

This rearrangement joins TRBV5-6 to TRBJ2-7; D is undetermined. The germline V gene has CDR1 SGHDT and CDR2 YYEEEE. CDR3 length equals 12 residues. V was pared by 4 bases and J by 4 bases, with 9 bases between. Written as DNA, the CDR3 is TGTGCCAGCAGCCTTACTCCATACGAGCAGTACTTC. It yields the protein CASSLTPYEQYF.

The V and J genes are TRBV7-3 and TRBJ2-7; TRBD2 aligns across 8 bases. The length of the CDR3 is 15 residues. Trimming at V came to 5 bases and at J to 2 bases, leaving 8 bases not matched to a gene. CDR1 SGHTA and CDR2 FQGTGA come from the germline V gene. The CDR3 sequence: CASSPSGGPPYEQYF. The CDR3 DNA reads TGTGCCAGCAGCCCATCGGGGGGGCCACCCTACGAGCAGTACTTC.

CDR3 sequence (DNA): TGTGCCAGCAGCCCTTGGACTAGCGGGGGCACAGATACGCAGTATTTT. As protein: CASSPWTSGGTDTQYF. J is TRBJ2-3 and V is TRBV7-9, with 12 bases fitting TRBD2. The germline V gene encodes CDR1 SEHNR and CDR2 FQNEAQ (reference sequence). The CDR3 is made up of 16 amino acids. Trimming took 5 bases from V and 1 from J; bases not matched to a gene: 4. Full variable domain (remainder filled in from reference TRBV7-9 and TRBJ2-3): DTGVSQNPRHKITKRGQNVTFRCDPISEHNRLYWYRQTLGQGPEFLTYFQNEAQLEKSRLLSDRFSAERPKGSFSTLEIQRTEQGDSAMYLCASSPWTSGGTDTQYFGPGTRLTVL.

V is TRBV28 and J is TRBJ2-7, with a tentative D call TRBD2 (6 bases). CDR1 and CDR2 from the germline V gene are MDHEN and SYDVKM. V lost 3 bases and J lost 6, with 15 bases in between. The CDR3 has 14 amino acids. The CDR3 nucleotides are TGTGCCAGCAGTTTGGGAGGATGGGCTGCCGAGCAGTACTTC. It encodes CASSLGGWAAEQYF.

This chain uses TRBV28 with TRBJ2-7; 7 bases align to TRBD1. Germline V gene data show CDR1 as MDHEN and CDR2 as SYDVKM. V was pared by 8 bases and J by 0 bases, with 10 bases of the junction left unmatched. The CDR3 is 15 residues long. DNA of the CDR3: TGTGCCAGCGGGAAGGACAGGCCGAGCTCCTACGAGCAGTACTTC. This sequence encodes CASGKDRPSSYEQYF. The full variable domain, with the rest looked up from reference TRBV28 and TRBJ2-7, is DVKVTQSSRYLVKRTGEKVFLECVQDMDHENMFWYRQDPGLGLRLIYFSYDVKMKEKGDIPEGYSVSREKKERFSLILESASTNQTSMYLCASGKDRPSSYEQYFGPGTRLTVT.

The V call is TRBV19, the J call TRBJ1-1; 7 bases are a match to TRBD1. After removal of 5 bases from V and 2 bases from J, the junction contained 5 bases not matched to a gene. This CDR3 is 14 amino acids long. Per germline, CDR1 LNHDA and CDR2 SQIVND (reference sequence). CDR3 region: CASSPRQGNTEAFF. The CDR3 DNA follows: TGTGCCAGTAGTCCTCGACAGGGAAACACTGAAGCTTTCTTT.

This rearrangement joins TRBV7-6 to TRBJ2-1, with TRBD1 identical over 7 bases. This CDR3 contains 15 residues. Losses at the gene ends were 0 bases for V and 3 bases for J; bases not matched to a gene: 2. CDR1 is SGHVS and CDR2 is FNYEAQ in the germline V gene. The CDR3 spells CASSLADRDYNEQFF. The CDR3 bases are TGTGCCAGCAGCTTAGCAGACAGGGACTACAATGAGCAGTTCTTC.

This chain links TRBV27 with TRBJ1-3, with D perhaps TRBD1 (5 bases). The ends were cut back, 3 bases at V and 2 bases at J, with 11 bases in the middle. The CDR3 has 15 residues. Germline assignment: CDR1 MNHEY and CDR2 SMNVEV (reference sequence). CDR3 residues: CASSFNGAPGNTIYF. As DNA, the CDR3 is TGTGCCAGCAGTTTTAATGGGGCTCCTGGAAACACCATATATTTT.

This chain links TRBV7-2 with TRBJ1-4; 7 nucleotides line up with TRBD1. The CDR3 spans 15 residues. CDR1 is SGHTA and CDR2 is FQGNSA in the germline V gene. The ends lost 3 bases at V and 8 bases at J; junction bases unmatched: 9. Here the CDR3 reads CASSFYTGAREKLFF. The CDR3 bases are TGTGCCAGCAGCTTCTATACAGGGGCTCGGGAAAAACTGTTTTTT.

CDR3 nucleotide sequence: TGTGCCAGCAGTTCGATGGGGACAGGGTATGAAAAACTGTTTTTT. Translating it yields CASSSMGTGYEKLFF. The chain links TRBV28 to TRBJ1-4; 9 bases line up with TRBD1. The J segment lost 6 bases and the V segment lost 4 bases, leaving 6 bases of the junction unmatched. Looked up from germline, CDR1 is MDHEN and CDR2 is SYDVKM. The CDR3 runs to 15 residues.

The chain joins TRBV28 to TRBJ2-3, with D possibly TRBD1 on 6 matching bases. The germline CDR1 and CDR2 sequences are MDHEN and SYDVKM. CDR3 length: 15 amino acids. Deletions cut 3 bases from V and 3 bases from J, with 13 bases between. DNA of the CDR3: TGTGCCAGCAGTTTTAGGGGGAGAGGAACAGATACGCAGTATTTT. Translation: CASSFRGRGTDTQYF.

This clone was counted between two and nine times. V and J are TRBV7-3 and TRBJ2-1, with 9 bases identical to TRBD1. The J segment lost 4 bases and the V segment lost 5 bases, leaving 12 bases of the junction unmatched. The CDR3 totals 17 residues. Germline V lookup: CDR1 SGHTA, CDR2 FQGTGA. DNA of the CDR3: TGTGCCAGCAGCGCCCACCCCGGGACAGGGTTATACAATGAGCAGTTCTTC. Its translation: CASSAHPGTGLYNEQFF. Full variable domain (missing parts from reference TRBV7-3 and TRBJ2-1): GAGVSQTPSNKVTEKGKYVELRCDPISGHTALYWYRQSLGQGPEFLIYFQGTGAADDSGLPNDRFFAVRPEGSVSTLKIQRTERGDSAVYLCASSAHPGTGLYNEQFFGPGTRLTVL.

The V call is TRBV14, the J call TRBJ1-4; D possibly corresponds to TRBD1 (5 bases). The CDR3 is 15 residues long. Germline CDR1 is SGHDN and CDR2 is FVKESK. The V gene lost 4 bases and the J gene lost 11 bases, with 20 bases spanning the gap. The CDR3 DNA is TGTGCCAGCAGCCCTAGGGACTCAAAAAGGGGTAAACTGTTTTTT. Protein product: CASSPRDSKRGKLFF.

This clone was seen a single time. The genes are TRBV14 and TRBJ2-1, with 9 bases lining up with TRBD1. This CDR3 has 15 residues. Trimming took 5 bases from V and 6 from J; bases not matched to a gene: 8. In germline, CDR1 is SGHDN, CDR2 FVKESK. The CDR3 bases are TGTGCCAGCAGCGAACCGGGACAGGGCTCCAATGAGCAGTTCTTC. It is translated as CASSEPGQGSNEQFF.

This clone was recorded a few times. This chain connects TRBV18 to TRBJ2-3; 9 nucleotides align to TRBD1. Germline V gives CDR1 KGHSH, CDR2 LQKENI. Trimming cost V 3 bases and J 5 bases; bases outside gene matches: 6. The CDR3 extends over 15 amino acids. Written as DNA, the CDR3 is TGTGCCAGCTCACCGATACAGGGGGCGGGAGATACGCAGTATTTT. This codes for CASSPIQGAGDTQYF. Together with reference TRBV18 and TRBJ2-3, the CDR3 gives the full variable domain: NAGVMQNPRHLVRRRGQEARLRCSPMKGHSHVYWYRQLPEEGLKFMVYLQKENIIDESGMPKERFSAEFPKEGPSILRIQQVVRGDSAAYFCASSPIQGAGDTQYFGPGTRLTVL.

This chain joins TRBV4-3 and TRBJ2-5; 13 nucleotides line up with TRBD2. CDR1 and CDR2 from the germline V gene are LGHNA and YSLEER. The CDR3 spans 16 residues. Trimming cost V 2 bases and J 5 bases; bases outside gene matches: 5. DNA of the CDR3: TGCGCCAGCAGCCAAAGACTAGCGGGAGGTCTGGAGACCCAGTACTTC. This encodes CASSQRLAGGLETQYF.

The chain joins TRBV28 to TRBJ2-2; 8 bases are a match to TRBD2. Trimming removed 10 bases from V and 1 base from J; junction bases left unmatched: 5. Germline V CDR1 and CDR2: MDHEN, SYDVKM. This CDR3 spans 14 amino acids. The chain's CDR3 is CATPRGGNTGELFF. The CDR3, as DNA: TGTGCCACCCCACGGGGGGGGAACACCGGGGAGCTGTTTTTT.

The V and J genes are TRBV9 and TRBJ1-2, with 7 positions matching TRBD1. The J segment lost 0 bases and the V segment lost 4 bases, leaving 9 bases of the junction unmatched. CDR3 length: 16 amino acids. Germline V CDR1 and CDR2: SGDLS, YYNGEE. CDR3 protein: CASSRDPGQTNYGYTF. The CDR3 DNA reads TGTGCCAGCAGCCGAGATCCGGGACAGACTAACTATGGCTACACCTTC.

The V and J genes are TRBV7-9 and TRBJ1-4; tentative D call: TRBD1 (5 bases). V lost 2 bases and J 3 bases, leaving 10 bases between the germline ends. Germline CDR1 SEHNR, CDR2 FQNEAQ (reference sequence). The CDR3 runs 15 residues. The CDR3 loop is CASSLTGSANEKLFF. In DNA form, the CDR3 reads TGTGCCAGCAGCTTAACAGGTTCGGCTAATGAAAAACTGTTTTTT. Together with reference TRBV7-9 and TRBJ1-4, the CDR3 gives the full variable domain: DTGVSQNPRHKITKRGQNVTFRCDPISEHNRLYWYRQTLGQGPEFLTYFQNEAQLEKSRLLSDRFSAERPKGSFSTLEIQRTEQGDSAMYLCASSLTGSANEKLFFGSGTQLSVL.

CDR3 amino acids: CATSDSSGGGTEAFF. The DNA of the CDR3 is TGTGCCACCAGTGATTCCTCAGGGGGCGGCACTGAAGCTTTCTTT. V gene TRBV24-1 combines with J gene TRBJ1-1; 8 bases agree with TRBD1. V dropped 2 bases and J dropped 4; count of bases not matched to a gene: 5. CDR3 size: 15 residues. The germline V gene has CDR1 KGHDR and CDR2 SFDVKD.

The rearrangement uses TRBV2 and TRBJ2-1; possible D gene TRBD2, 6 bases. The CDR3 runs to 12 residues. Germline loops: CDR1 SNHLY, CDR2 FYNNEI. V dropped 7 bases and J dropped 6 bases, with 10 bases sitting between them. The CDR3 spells CASKGGLNEQFF. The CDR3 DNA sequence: TGTGCCAGCAAGGGAGGCCTCAATGAGCAGTTCTTC.

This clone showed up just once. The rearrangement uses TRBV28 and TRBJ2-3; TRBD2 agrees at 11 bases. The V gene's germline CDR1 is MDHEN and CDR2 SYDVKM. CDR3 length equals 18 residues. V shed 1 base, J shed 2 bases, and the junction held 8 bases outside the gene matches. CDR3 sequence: CASSLYGVAGGPTDTQYF. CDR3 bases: TGTGCCAGCAGTTTATATGGAGTAGCGGGAGGGCCCACAGATACGCAGTATTTT.

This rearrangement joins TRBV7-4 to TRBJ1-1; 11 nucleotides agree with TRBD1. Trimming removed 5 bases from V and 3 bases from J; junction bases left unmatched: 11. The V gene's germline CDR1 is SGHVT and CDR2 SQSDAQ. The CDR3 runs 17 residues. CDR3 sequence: CASSQGQGAKGDTEAFF. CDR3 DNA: TGTGCCAGCAGCCAAGGACAGGGGGCGAAAGGCGACACTGAAGCTTTCTTT.

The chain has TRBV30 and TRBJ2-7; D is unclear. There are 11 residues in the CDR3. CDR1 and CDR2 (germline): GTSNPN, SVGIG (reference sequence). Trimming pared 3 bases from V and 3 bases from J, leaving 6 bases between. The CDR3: CAWSGIYEQYF. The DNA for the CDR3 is TGTGCCTGGAGCGGTATCTACGAGCAGTACTTC.

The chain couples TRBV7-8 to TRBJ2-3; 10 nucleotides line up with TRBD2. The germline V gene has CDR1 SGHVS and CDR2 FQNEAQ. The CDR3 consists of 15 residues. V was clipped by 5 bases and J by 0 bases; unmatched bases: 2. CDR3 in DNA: TGTGCCAGCAGCAAGACTAGCGGGAGCACAGATACGCAGTATTTT. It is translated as CASSKTSGSTDTQYF.

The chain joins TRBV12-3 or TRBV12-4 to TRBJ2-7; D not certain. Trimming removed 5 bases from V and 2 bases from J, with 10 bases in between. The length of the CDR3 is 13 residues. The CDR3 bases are TGTGCCAGCAGTCTATCGGTGGCCTACGAGCAGTACTTC. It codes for CASSLSVAYEQYF.

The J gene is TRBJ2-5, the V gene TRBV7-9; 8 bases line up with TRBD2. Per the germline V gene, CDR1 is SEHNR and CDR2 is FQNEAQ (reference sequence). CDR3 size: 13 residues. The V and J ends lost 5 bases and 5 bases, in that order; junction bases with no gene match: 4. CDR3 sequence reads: CASSPGLGETQYF. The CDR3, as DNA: TGTGCCAGCAGCCCGGGACTAGGGGAGACCCAGTACTTC.